This is a list of T cell receptor beta chains from one sample in a study of T cell repertoires in ileal Crohn's disease. Produced via immunoSEQ multiplex PCR; TCRdb's table is partial and in-frame only. This sample has approximately 7,800 clones, with less than 80% found just once. Material for sequencing was ileal tissue. The receptors stem from an adult with Crohn's disease. The CDR3 runs from the conserved cysteine through the conserved F or W. Each record gives: CDR3 length, J gene, V gene, CDR3 protein.

CDR3 length: 16
J gene: TRBJ2-1
V gene: TRBV28
CDR3 protein: CATSGTSGRRTREQFF

CDR3 length: 16
J gene: TRBJ2-1
V gene: TRBV5-1
CDR3 protein: CASSSLAGPAGNEQFF

CDR3 length: 12
J gene: TRBJ2-2
V gene: TRBV27
CDR3 protein: CASRGFAGELFF

CDR3 length: 14
J gene: TRBJ2-4
V gene: TRBV4-3
CDR3 protein: CASSQGGRQNIQYF

CDR3 length: 15
J gene: TRBJ1-2
V gene: TRBV7-6
CDR3 protein: CASSPHQGQAYGYTF

CDR3 length: 13
J gene: TRBJ1-1
V gene: TRBV6-5
CDR3 protein: CASRTTSNTEAFF

CDR3 length: 14
J gene: TRBJ2-3
V gene: TRBV5-1
CDR3 protein: CASSENSFTDTQYF

CDR3 length: 14
J gene: TRBJ1-1
V gene: TRBV11-2
CDR3 protein: CASSLTRWVTEAFF

CDR3 length: 13
J gene: TRBJ1-1
V gene: TRBV6-6
CDR3 protein: CASSRDSDTEAFF

CDR3 length: 17
J gene: TRBJ2-1
V gene: TRBV15
CDR3 protein: CATSYAQGLGSYNEQFF

CDR3 length: 18
J gene: TRBJ2-5
V gene: TRBV7-6
CDR3 protein: CASSLSPSTGAIQETQYF

CDR3 length: 16
J gene: TRBJ2-7
V gene: TRBV4-3
CDR3 protein: CASSQDYPGGSYEQYF

CDR3 length: 15
J gene: TRBJ1-1
V gene: TRBV28
CDR3 protein: CASWVTGGSNTEAFF

CDR3 length: 15
J gene: TRBJ1-3
V gene: TRBV7-8
CDR3 protein: CASSLRLGSGNTIYF

CDR3 length: 13
J gene: TRBJ2-5
V gene: TRBV19
CDR3 protein: CASSRDYQETQYF

CDR3 length: 12
J gene: TRBJ2-7
V gene: TRBV6-7
CDR3 protein: CASSYPIYEQYF

CDR3 length: 14
J gene: TRBJ2-7
V gene: TRBV14
CDR3 protein: CASSHTTGGYEQYF

CDR3 length: 16
J gene: TRBJ2-2
V gene: TRBV6-5
CDR3 protein: CASSLSGTGDTGELFF

CDR3 length: 18
J gene: TRBJ2-5
V gene: TRBV5-6
CDR3 protein: CASSHGWVGTDSQETQYF

CDR3 length: 18
J gene: TRBJ1-5
V gene: TRBV28
CDR3 protein: CASSSSGWTGFSNQPQHF

CDR3 length: 16
J gene: TRBJ2-5
V gene: TRBV11-1
CDR3 protein: CASSFRTGGFQETQYF

CDR3 length: 13
J gene: TRBJ2-1
V gene: TRBV6-4
CDR3 protein: CASSSTSYNEQFF

CDR3 length: 13
J gene: TRBJ1-5
V gene: TRBV11-2
CDR3 protein: CASSPTVNQPQHF

CDR3 length: 16
J gene: TRBJ2-6
V gene: TRBV18
CDR3 protein: CASSPMVTPGANVLTF

CDR3 length: 12
J gene: TRBJ2-7
V gene: TRBV11-2
CDR3 protein: CASSSELYEQYF

CDR3 length: 12
J gene: TRBJ2-7
V gene: TRBV25-1
CDR3 protein: CASSGDVNEQYF

CDR3 length: 14
J gene: TRBJ2-7
V gene: TRBV19
CDR3 protein: CASSPWDSSYEQYF

CDR3 length: 20
J gene: TRBJ2-1
V gene: TRBV5-8
CDR3 protein: CASSFSWTSGGLNRYNEQFF

CDR3 length: 12
J gene: TRBJ2-3
V gene: TRBV9
CDR3 protein: CASSVSTDTQYF

CDR3 length: 13
J gene: TRBJ2-1
V gene: TRBV7-6
CDR3 protein: CASSFSGYNEQFF

CDR3 length: 11
J gene: TRBJ2-1
V gene: TRBV4-2
CDR3 protein: CASEAGDEQFF

CDR3 length: 15
J gene: TRBJ2-1
V gene: TRBV7-3
CDR3 protein: CASSLTSGRGDEQFF

CDR3 length: 16
J gene: TRBJ1-5
V gene: TRBV7-9
CDR3 protein: CASSLGGTGLGQPQHF

CDR3 length: 12
J gene: TRBJ1-1
V gene: TRBV2
CDR3 protein: CASSDWGLEAFF

CDR3 length: 13
J gene: TRBJ1-2
V gene: TRBV11-2
CDR3 protein: CASNHPGDSFNHF

CDR3 length: 14
J gene: TRBJ1-1
V gene: TRBV6-5
CDR3 protein: CASSFFLGRAEAFF

CDR3 length: 14
J gene: TRBJ2-1
V gene: TRBV27
CDR3 protein: CASSAGTARNEQFF

CDR3 length: 15
J gene: TRBJ2-5
V gene: TRBV30
CDR3 protein: CAWRGGLTGEETQYF

CDR3 length: 11
J gene: TRBJ2-5
V gene: TRBV19
CDR3 protein: CASSIKETQYF

CDR3 length: 15
J gene: TRBJ2-5
V gene: TRBV11-2
CDR3 protein: CASSLTSGGAVTQYF

CDR3 length: 13
J gene: TRBJ2-2
V gene: TRBV6-6
CDR3 protein: CASSYGGVGELFF

CDR3 length: 12
J gene: TRBJ1-2
V gene: TRBV7-9
CDR3 protein: CASRSIDYGYTF

CDR3 length: 15
J gene: TRBJ1-1
V gene: TRBV7-3
CDR3 protein: CASSLDGGATTEAFF

CDR3 length: 16
J gene: TRBJ2-1
V gene: TRBV5-5
CDR3 protein: CASSFAGASGYNEQFF

CDR3 length: 16
J gene: TRBJ1-1
V gene: TRBV19
CDR3 protein: CASSTGLVGGNTEAFF

CDR3 length: 11
J gene: TRBJ2-7
V gene: TRBV28
CDR3 protein: CASSRSDEQYF

CDR3 length: 11
J gene: TRBJ1-1
V gene: TRBV29-1
CDR3 protein: CSVVGNTEAFF

CDR3 length: 15
J gene: TRBJ2-3
V gene: TRBV7-3
CDR3 protein: CASSLNQGAVDTQYF

CDR3 length: 16
J gene: TRBJ2-2
V gene: TRBV5-1
CDR3 protein: CASSLEGQHYTGELFF

CDR3 length: 13
J gene: TRBJ1-1
V gene: TRBV5-1
CDR3 protein: CASSLGSGTEAFF